These 17 T cell receptor beta chains were all obtained from the same sample, sequenced in a study of blood T cell repertoires in COVID-19. Assay: immunoSEQ multiplex PCR; the TCRdb copy retains only in-frame clones and omits some. The sample yields roughly 160,000 clones, about 74% seen once. The sample consisted of peripheral blood. The receptors here all came from a woman older than 75 with acute or convalescent COVID-19.

The chain uses TRBV5-1 and TRBJ1-2, with D maybe TRBD1 (5 bases). With 4 bases removed from V and 0 bases from J, the gap between germline ends came to 13 bases. There are 15 residues in the CDR3. CDR1 SGHRS and CDR2 YFSETQ come from the germline V gene. The CDR3 sequence: CASSATGAPNYGYTF. DNA for the CDR3: TGCGCCAGCAGCGCCACAGGTGCCCCTAACTATGGCTACACCTTC.

This chain uses TRBV4-3 with TRBJ1-3; D is ambiguous. The CDR3 runs to 13 residues. Germline V gene sequence: CDR1 LGHNA, CDR2 YSLEER. V was clipped by 0 bases and J by 4 bases, with 4 bases between them. CDR3 sequence (DNA): TGCGCCAGCAGCCAAGATACAGGAAACACCATATATTTT. It yields the protein CASSQDTGNTIYF.

The CDR3 region is CASSLDSPTYNEQFF. As DNA, the CDR3 is TGTGCCAGCAGCTTGGATTCGCCTACGTACAATGAGCAGTTCTTC. The V call is TRBV5-4, the J call TRBJ2-1; no definite D call. V was pared by 0 bases and J by 4 bases, with 11 bases between. The CDR3 loop spans 15 amino acids. Germline assignment: CDR1 SGHNT and CDR2 YYREEE (reference sequence).

This chain joins TRBV7-9 and TRBJ1-1; D is unresolved. CDR3 length: 10 amino acids. CDR1 and CDR2 (germline): SEHNR, FQNEAQ (reference sequence). V was trimmed by 5 bases and J by 8 bases, leaving 6 bases between them. DNA of the CDR3: TGTGCCAGCAGCACAACAGAAGCTTTCTTT. This gives the protein CASSTTEAFF.

The chain carries TRBV23-1 and TRBJ1-4; D is ambiguous. TRBV23-1 is labeled an ORF, and its function is uncertain. The CDR3 has 12 residues. V was clipped by 4 bases and J by 7 bases, with 7 bases between them. The CDR3 bases are TGCGCCAGCAGTCCTGGCTCTGAAAAACTGTTTTTT. This gives the protein CASSPGSEKLFF.

The chain uses TRBV28 and TRBJ1-2; weak D call: TRBD1 (6 bases). Trimming removed 7 bases at V and 6 bases at J, with 15 bases between. The germline V gene encodes CDR1 MDHEN and CDR2 SYDVKM. The CDR3 has 13 amino acids. This CDR3 reads CASIKGHWDGYTF. Here the CDR3 DNA reads TGTGCCAGCATTAAGGGACATTGGGATGGCTACACCTTC.

The chain combines TRBV7-2 with TRBJ2-3; TRBD2 agrees at 15 bases. This CDR3 is 16 amino acids long. V dropped 5 bases and J dropped 3; count of bases not matched to a gene: 3. The V gene's germline CDR1 is SGHTA and CDR2 FQGNSA. CDR3 protein: CASSVGLAGGTDTQYF. The CDR3 bases are TGTGCCAGCAGCGTAGGACTAGCGGGAGGGACAGATACGCAGTATTTT.

The gene calls are TRBV19 and TRBJ2-7, with 8 positions matching TRBD2. V was clipped by 8 bases and J by 4 bases; unmatched bases: 7. The CDR3 covers 13 residues. Germline V gives CDR1 LNHDA, CDR2 SQIVND (reference sequence). In nucleotides, the CDR3 is TGTGCCAGTGGGGTGGCTAGCGGGTACGAGCAGTACTTC. Its protein product is CASGVASGYEQYF.

The chain has TRBV28 and TRBJ2-7; 9 bases align to TRBD2. Trimming cost V 5 bases and J 1 base; bases outside gene matches: 6. Germline V CDR1 and CDR2: MDHEN, SYDVKM. The CDR3 length is 15 residues. CDR3 loop: CASSAISGSSYEQYF. CDR3 bases: TGTGCCAGCAGTGCCATTAGCGGGAGTTCCTACGAGCAGTACTTC. The entire variable domain, with the rest obtained from reference TRBV28 and TRBJ2-7, is as follows: DVKVTQSSRYLVKRTGEKVFLECVQDMDHENMFWYRQDPGLGLRLIYFSYDVKMKEKGDIPEGYSVSREKKERFSLILESASTNQTSMYLCASSAISGSSYEQYFGPGTRLTVT.

CDR3 in DNA: TGTGCCAGCTCAGAAGACCCTAGCGGAGGGCAGTTCTTC. Translated: CASSEDPSGGQFF. This chain uses TRBV18 with TRBJ2-1; 7 nucleotides match TRBD2. Trimming cost V 5 bases and J 12 bases; bases outside gene matches: 10. This CDR3 comprises 13 residues. Germline V CDR1 and CDR2: KGHSH, LQKENI.

In this sample, this clone turned up once. This rearrangement joins TRBV27 to TRBJ1-6; D is undetermined. CDR3 size: 15 residues. The germline V gene encodes CDR1 MNHEY and CDR2 SMNVEV (reference sequence). Deletions cut 2 bases from V and 2 bases from J, with 7 bases between. CDR3 amino acids: CASSLQSPYNSPLHF. The CDR3, as DNA: TGTGCCAGCAGTTTACAGTCGCCCTATAATTCACCCCTCCACTTT.

This chain uses TRBV9 with TRBJ1-3; tentatively, D is TRBD1 (6 bases). CDR3 size: 15 residues. With 3 bases removed from V and 4 bases from J, the gap between germline ends came to 14 bases. Germline CDR1 SGDLS, CDR2 YYNGEE. For the CDR3, the DNA is TGTGCCAGCAGCGACTTTACAGGGCCAGGAAACACCATATATTTT. Protein product: CASSDFTGPGNTIYF. Using reference TRBV9 and TRBJ1-3 for the parts outside the CDR3, the full variable domain is DSGVTQTPKHLITATGQRVTLRCSPRSGDLSVYWYQQSLDQGLQFLIQYYNGEERAKGNILERFSAQQFPDLHSELNLSSLELGDSALYFCASSDFTGPGNTIYFGEGSWLTVV.

The chain carries TRBV27 and TRBJ1-5; 7 bases agree with TRBD1. Germline assignment: CDR1 MNHEY and CDR2 SMNVEV (reference sequence). There are 18 residues in the CDR3. V shed 7 bases, J shed 2 bases, and the junction held 17 bases outside the gene matches. DNA of the CDR3: TGTGCCAGCACTACGGCCAGGGGGAACCGATTAGGCAATCAGCCCCAGCATTTT. Translating gives CASTTARGNRLGNQPQHF.

V usage is TRBV27 and J usage is TRBJ2-5; possibly TRBD1 for D (5 bases). The CDR3 contains 13 residues. Germline CDR1 and CDR2: MNHEY and SMNVEV (reference sequence). Trimming shortened V by 10 bases and J by 2 bases, and 14 bases separated the two germline ends. CDR3 nucleotides: TGTGCCACAAAAGGGGAAAATCAAGAGACCCAGTACTTC. Amino acid sequence: CATKGENQETQYF.

This chain joins TRBV19 and TRBJ2-2, with D possibly being TRBD2 (6 bases). This CDR3 is built from 15 residues. Trimming cost V 6 bases and J 3 bases, with 14 bases left between them. Germline V gives CDR1 LNHDA, CDR2 SQIVND (reference sequence). The CDR3 coding sequence is TGTGCCAGTAGAGGTGGGGGACTTGACACCGGGGAGCTGTTTTTT. Translating gives CASRGGGLDTGELFF.

The genes are TRBV7-9 and TRBJ1-3, with D possibly TRBD1 on 6 matching bases. V lost 5 bases and J 3 bases, leaving 14 bases between the germline ends. This CDR3 comprises 15 residues. Germline CDR1 is SEHNR and CDR2 is FQNEAQ (reference sequence). The CDR3 bases are TGTGCCAGCAGCCTGAGGGGGGGCGGTGGAAACACCATATATTTT. Its translation is CASSLRGGGGNTIYF.

The chain recombines TRBV6-5 with TRBJ2-5; 8 bases fit TRBD1. CDR1 and CDR2 (germline): MNHEY, SVGAGI. The V and J ends lost 4 bases and 2 bases, in that order; junction bases with no gene match: 6. The CDR3 contains 15 residues. Here the CDR3 reads CASSSGQGVQETQYF. CDR3 in DNA: TGTGCCAGCAGTTCCGGACAGGGAGTTCAAGAGACCCAGTACTTC.